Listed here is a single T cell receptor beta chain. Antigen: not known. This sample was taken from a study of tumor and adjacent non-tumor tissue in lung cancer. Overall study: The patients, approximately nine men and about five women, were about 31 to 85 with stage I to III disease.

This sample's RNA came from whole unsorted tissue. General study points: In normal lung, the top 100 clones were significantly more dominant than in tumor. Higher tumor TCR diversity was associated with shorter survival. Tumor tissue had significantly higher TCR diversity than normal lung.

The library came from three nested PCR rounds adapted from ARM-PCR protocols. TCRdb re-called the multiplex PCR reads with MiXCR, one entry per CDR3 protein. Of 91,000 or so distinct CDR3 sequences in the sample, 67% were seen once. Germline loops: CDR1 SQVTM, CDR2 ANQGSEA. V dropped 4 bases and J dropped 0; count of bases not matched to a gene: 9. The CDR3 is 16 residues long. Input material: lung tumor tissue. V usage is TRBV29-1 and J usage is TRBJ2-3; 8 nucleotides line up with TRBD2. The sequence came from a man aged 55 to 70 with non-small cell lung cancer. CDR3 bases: TGCAGCGTTGTATGCAGAGCTAGCGGGAGCACAGATACGCAGTATTTT. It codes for CSVVCRASGSTDTQYF.